This TCR beta chain was found in a study of cytomegalovirus exposure and HLA in healthy donors. Comment on this clone: A read error may produce the germline difference seen at one junction end.

The germline V gene encodes CDR1 SEHNR and CDR2 FQNEAQ (reference sequence). This CDR3 contains 11 residues. Primers for the PCR totalled 60 Vbeta and 13 Jbeta. Assay used: immunoSEQ multiplex PCR; TCRdb lists only in-frame clones, some missing. In the table there are some 98,000 clones, approximately 83% of which are singletons. This rearrangement joins TRBV7-9 to TRBJ2-7; TRBD2 might be the D (5 bases). This sequence was found in a female donor in good health and CMV-seropositive. Sequencing was carried out using PBMCs. CDR3: CSSSLEAGQYF. In DNA, the CDR3 is TGTTCCAGCAGCTTAGAGGCGGGGCAGTACTTC.